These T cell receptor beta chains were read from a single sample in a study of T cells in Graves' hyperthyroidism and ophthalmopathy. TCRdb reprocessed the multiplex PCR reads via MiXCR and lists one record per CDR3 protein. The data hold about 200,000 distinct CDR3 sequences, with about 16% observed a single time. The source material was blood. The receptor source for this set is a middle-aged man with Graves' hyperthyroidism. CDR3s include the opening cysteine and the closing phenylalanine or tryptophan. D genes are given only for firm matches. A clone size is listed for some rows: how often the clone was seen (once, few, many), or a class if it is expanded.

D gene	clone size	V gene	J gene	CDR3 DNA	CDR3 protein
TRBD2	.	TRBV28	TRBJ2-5	TGTGCCAGCAGTTTGGCGGGGGGACATGAGACCCAGTACTTC	CASSLAGGHETQYF
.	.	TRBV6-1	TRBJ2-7	TGTGCCAGCATGAAGGACTACGAGCAGTACTTC	CASMKDYEQYF
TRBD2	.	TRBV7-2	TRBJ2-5	TGTGCCAGCAGCTCGGGACTAGCGCGAGAGACCCAGTACTTC	CASSSGLARETQYF
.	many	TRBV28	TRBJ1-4	TGTGCCAGCAGCCCCGAACAGGGAGGCGAAAAACTGTTTTTT	CASSPEQGGEKLFF
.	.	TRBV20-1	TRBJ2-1	TGCAGTGTCGGAGGGAGGAATGAGCAGTTCTTC	CSVGGRNEQFF
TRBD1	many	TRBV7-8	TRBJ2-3	TGTGCCAGCAGCTTAGGGGGCAGGGGGCCTGGCACAGATACGCAGTATTTT	CASSLGGRGPGTDTQYF
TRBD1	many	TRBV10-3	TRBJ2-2	TGTGCCATCAGGGCACACAGGGGGCGTACAGACGGGGAGCTGTTTTTT	CAIRAHRGRTDGELFF
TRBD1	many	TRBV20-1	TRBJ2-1	TGCAGTGCCCCTCGGTCGGGACAGGGGGCTACTGAGCAGTTCTTC	CSAPRSGQGATEQFF
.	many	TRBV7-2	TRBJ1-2	TGTGCCAGCAGCTTAGATTTCTATGGCTACACCTTC	CASSLDFYGYTF
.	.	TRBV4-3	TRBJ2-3	TGCGCCAGCAGCCCCAATTTAGATACGCAGTATTTT	CASSPNLDTQYF
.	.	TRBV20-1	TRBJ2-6	TGCAGTGCTATAAGAGACAGCGGGGCCAACGTCCTGACTTTC	CSAIRDSGANVLTF
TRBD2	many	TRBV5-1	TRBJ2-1	TGCGCCAGCAGCATCTCGACTAGCGGGGGCTACAATGAGCAGTTCTTC	CASSISTSGGYNEQFF
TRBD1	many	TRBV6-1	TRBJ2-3	TGTGCCAGCAGGGATCACAGGGGGGCTGGAGATACGCAGTATTTT	CASRDHRGAGDTQYF
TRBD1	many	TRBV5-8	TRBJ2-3	TGTGCCAGCAGCTTGGGTGGCAGGGGGCTCACAGATACGCAGTATTTT	CASSLGGRGLTDTQYF
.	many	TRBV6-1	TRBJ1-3	TGTGCCAGCAGTTTCAGCGGGTTGCCTAACTCTGGAAACACCATATATTTT	CASSFSGLPNSGNTIYF
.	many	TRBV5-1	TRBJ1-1	TGCGCCAGCAGGCTGACCGGGGGCAACACTGAAGCTTTCTTT	CASRLTGGNTEAFF
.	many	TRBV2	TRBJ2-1	TGTGCCAGCCCGAGGGTTAATGAGCAGTTCTTC	CASPRVNEQFF
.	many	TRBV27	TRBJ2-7	TGTGCCAGCAGTTTATCGGGCCCACTTGGGTACGAGCAGTACTTC	CASSLSGPLGYEQYF
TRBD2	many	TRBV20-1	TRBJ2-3	TGCAGTGCTGCAGGGACTAGCGGAAGCACAGATACGCAGTATTTT	CSAAGTSGSTDTQYF
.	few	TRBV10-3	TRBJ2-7	TGTGCCATCAGTGAGGGGGACACTTCTCACGAGCAGTACTTC	CAISEGDTSHEQYF
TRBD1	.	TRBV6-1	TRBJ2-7	TGTGCCAGCACCTACAGCCTAACAGGGGGCCGGGAGCAGTACTTC	CASTYSLTGGREQYF
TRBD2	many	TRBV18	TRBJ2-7	TGTGCCAGCTCACCAATGGCTAGCGGGACAGAGGAGCAGTACTTC	CASSPMASGTEEQYF
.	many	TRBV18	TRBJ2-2	TGTGCCAGCTCAACCTCTGGGGAGCTGTTTTTT	CASSTSGELFF
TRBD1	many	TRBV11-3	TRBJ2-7	TGTGCCAGCAGCTTAAGCCTTGGGACAGGGGGCGTCGAGCAGTACTTC	CASSLSLGTGGVEQYF
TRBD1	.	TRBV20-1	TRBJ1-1	TGCAGTGCGCCCAGCTATAGGGGGCACAACACTGAAGCTTTCTTT	CSAPSYRGHNTEAFF
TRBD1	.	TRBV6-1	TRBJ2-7	TGTGCCAGCAGTGTCGACAGGGGGCTCGAGCAGTACTTC	CASSVDRGLEQYF
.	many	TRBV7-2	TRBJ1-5	TGTGCCAGCAGCTTAGCGCTAATTGGTCAGCCCCAGCATTTT	CASSLALIGQPQHF
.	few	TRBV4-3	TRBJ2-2	TGCGCCAGCAGCGAGGCGGGGCCTCACACCGGGGAGCTGTTTTTT	CASSEAGPHTGELFF
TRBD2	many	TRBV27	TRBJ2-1	TGTGCCAGCAGGGGACTAGGTCCCTACAATGAGCAGTTCTTC	CASRGLGPYNEQFF
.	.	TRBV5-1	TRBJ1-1	TGCGCCAGCATGGGGGGAGAGAACACTGAAGCTCTCTTT	CASMGGENTEALF
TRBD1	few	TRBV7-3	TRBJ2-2	TGTGCCAGCAGCCCGGGGACAGGGGATCGCACCGGGGAGCTGTTTTTT	CASSPGTGDRTGELFF
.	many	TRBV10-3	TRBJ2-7	TGTGCCATCAGTGAGTCGACTCTCCACGAGCAGTACTTC	CAISESTLHEQYF
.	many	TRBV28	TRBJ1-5	TGTGCCAGCAGTTTGATAATTCTCGGGGTTGGACAGCCCCAGCATTTT	CASSLIILGVGQPQHF
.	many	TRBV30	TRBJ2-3	TGTGCCTGGAGGGGCGGGTTAGATACAGATACGCAGTATTTT	CAWRGGLDTDTQYF
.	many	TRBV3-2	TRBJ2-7	TGTGCCAGCGGTCCGAACTACGAGCAGTACTTC	CASGPNYEQYF
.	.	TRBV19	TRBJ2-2	TGTGCCAGTAGTATCCTTTCGGGGACCGGGGAGCTGTTTTTT	CASSILSGTGELFF
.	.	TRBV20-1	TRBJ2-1	TGCAGTGCTAGAACGGGATCGGCCTACAATGAGCAGTTCTTC	CSARTGSAYNEQFF
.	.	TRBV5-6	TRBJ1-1	TGTGCCAGCAGCCTCAAAGGGGACACTGAAGCTTTCTTT	CASSLKGDTEAFF
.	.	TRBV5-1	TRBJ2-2	TGCGCCAGCAGCCCGATTAGTAACACCGGGGAGCTGTTTTTT	CASSPISNTGELFF
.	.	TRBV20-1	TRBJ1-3	TGCAGTGCTAATCTTGGGGGGAACTCTGGAAACACCATATATTTT	CSANLGGNSGNTIYF
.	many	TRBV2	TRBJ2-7	TGTGCCACCTACCCGACGACCGATTGGGGTTACGAGCAGTACTTC	CATYPTTDWGYEQYF
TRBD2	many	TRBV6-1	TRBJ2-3	TGTGCCAGCAGTGGTAGCGGGGGAGTTGATACGCAGTATTTT	CASSGSGGVDTQYF
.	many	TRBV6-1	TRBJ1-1	TGTGCCAGCACGAGAACAATGAACACTGAAGCTTTCTTT	CASTRTMNTEAFF